This note documents a single TCR beta chain sequence. Its cognate antigen is unknown. The sample comes from a study of cytomegalovirus exposure and HLA in healthy donors. Study conclusions and caveats: Approximately 160 TCR beta chains were listed as cytomegalovirus-associated. Confirmation was obtained in vitro that a few CMV-associated chains are specific for CMV antigens. That first-cohort TCR clusters tended to co-occur in the 120 or so validation repertoires was found in a later analysis.

A 120-subject validation cohort, separate from the approximately 720-subject first cohort, supplied the donors. Sequencing was performed with immunoSEQ multiplex PCR; in TCRdb, only in-frame clones are kept and a portion is missing. This sample yields some 210,000 clones, of which over 65% are seen a single time; 5.5% to 6.5% belongs to the top ten. Trimming removed 4 bases from V and 1 base from J; junction bases left unmatched: 9. The CDR3 consists of 18 residues. Germline loops: CDR1 SGHRS, CDR2 YFSETQ. The chain has TRBV5-1 and TRBJ2-7, with 15 nucleotides matching TRBD2. The sequence was obtained from a woman younger than 35 in good health and CMV-seronegative. Sequenced: PBMCs. CDR3 residues: CASSPTGLAGGWSYEQYF. The CDR3 nucleotides are TGCGCCAGCAGCCCCACGGGACTAGCGGGGGGATGGTCCTACGAGCAGTACTTC.